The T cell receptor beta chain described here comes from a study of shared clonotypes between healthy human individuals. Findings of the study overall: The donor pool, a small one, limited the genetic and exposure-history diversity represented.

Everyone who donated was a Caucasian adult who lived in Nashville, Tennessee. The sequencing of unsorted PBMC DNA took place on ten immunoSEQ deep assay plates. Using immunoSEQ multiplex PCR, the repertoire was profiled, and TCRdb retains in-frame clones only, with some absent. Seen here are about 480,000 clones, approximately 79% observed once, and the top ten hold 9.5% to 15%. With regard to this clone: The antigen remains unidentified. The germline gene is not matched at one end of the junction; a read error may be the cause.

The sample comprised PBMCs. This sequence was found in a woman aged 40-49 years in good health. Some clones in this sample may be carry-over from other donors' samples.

In nucleotides, the CDR3 is TGTGCCAGCAGCTTGGCAGGGGTCACAGATACGCGGTATTTT. This codes for CASSLAGVTDTRYF. The chain recombines TRBV5-6 with TRBJ2-3; possibly TRBD1 for D (6 bases). The germline gives CDR1 SGHDT, CDR2 YYEEEE. The CDR3 has 14 amino acids.